This is a list of T cell receptor beta chains from one sample in a study of OX40 agonist ivuxolimab in advanced cancers. Using immunoSEQ multiplex PCR, the repertoire was profiled, and TCRdb retains in-frame clones only, with some absent. The sample yields just over 30,000 clones, more than 75% seen once. Sample: CD4+ or CD8+ T cells sorted from blood, taken in a trial of the OX40 agonist ivuxolimab. The origin of the receptors is an adult with an advanced solid tumor such as melanoma, head and neck, liver or kidney cancer. The CDR3 runs from the conserved cysteine through the conserved F or W. Fields, in order: J gene, V gene, CDR3 protein.

j_gene: TRBJ2-5; v_gene: TRBV7-7; CDR3aa: CASSLGGGVETQYF
j_gene: TRBJ1-2; v_gene: TRBV6-1; CDR3aa: CASGDGNYGYTF
j_gene: TRBJ2-1; v_gene: TRBV5-1; CDR3aa: CASSLEEQGLDEQFF
j_gene: TRBJ2-5; v_gene: TRBV7-9; CDR3aa: CASSWGGQETQYF
j_gene: TRBJ1-1; v_gene: TRBV15; CDR3aa: CATSRDPQGIPTEAFF
j_gene: TRBJ2-1; v_gene: TRBV19; CDR3aa: CASREYNEQFF
j_gene: TRBJ1-1; v_gene: TRBV28; CDR3aa: CASSFVENTEAFF
j_gene: TRBJ2-1; v_gene: TRBV19; CDR3aa: CASSHREPYNEQFF
j_gene: TRBJ2-5; v_gene: TRBV2; CDR3aa: CASSRQGAGEETQYF
j_gene: TRBJ2-7; v_gene: TRBV11-2; CDR3aa: CASSLGVVPTYEQYF
j_gene: TRBJ2-2; v_gene: TRBV2; CDR3aa: CATRGLAGVPGELFF
j_gene: TRBJ2-3; v_gene: TRBV6-6; CDR3aa: CASSYPAGGAGPQYF
j_gene: TRBJ2-5; v_gene: TRBV28; CDR3aa: CASSGAGTGKETQYF
j_gene: TRBJ2-5; v_gene: TRBV6-5; CDR3aa: CATQGGRARETQYF
j_gene: TRBJ1-2; v_gene: TRBV6-1; CDR3aa: CASSGTQGVNYGYTF
j_gene: TRBJ1-2; v_gene: TRBV5-4; CDR3aa: CASTPDRVYGYTF
j_gene: NA; v_gene: TRBV6-1; CDR3aa: CASSEDYGAGPILEQYF
j_gene: TRBJ2-2; v_gene: TRBV9; CDR3aa: CASSPFGNTGELFF
j_gene: TRBJ1-1; v_gene: TRBV28; CDR3aa: CASSSPQWDSEAFF
j_gene: TRBJ2-7; v_gene: TRBV28; CDR3aa: CASSFFATSYAYEQYF
j_gene: TRBJ2-1; v_gene: TRBV11-2; CDR3aa: CASSLRGSGKYNEQFF
j_gene: TRBJ2-1; v_gene: TRBV15; CDR3aa: CATSRDYGTSVFF
j_gene: TRBJ2-2; v_gene: TRBV11-3; CDR3aa: CASSDRNTGELFF
j_gene: TRBJ2-7; v_gene: TRBV6-5; CDR3aa: CASSYNRDSYEQYF
j_gene: TRBJ2-2; v_gene: TRBV5-4; CDR3aa: CASSGTRASGELFF
j_gene: TRBJ2-1; v_gene: TRBV29-1; CDR3aa: CSVEDPKFF
j_gene: TRBJ2-3; v_gene: TRBV18; CDR3aa: CASPAGSTDTQYF
j_gene: TRBJ1-2; v_gene: TRBV7-9; CDR3aa: CASSKTGGENYGYTF
j_gene: TRBJ2-1; v_gene: TRBV11-3; CDR3aa: CASSTTGNEQFF
j_gene: TRBJ1-4; v_gene: TRBV15; CDR3aa: CATSRDRQGANEKLFF
j_gene: TRBJ2-1; v_gene: TRBV5-4; CDR3aa: CASSLVLASNEQFF
j_gene: TRBJ2-1; v_gene: TRBV19; CDR3aa: CASSIVSGRSYEQFF
j_gene: TRBJ2-2; v_gene: TRBV13; CDR3aa: CASRFNGGLGPNTGELFF